This TCR beta chain was recovered during a study of cytomegalovirus exposure and HLA in healthy donors. About this clone itself: Antigen specificity is unknown.

Primers for the PCR totalled 60 Vbeta and 13 Jbeta. Produced via immunoSEQ multiplex PCR; TCRdb's table is partial and in-frame only. Seen here are tens of thousands of clones, roughly 63% observed once, and the top ten hold about 5.4%. CDR3 length: 14 amino acids. Trimming shortened V by 6 bases and J by 7 bases, and 19 bases separated the two germline ends. Germline assignment: CDR1 WNHNN and CDR2 SYGVQD (reference sequence). General study points: In an earlier analysis, productive rearrangement rates for most beta V segments clustered near 87% or 30%. Among immune exposure information, only CMV serostatus was available.

The sequenced sample consisted of PBMCs. The TCR was taken from a boy younger than 18 in good health and CMV-seropositive. J is TRBJ2-7 and V is TRBV10-1, with a weak D call TRBD2 (7 bases). CDR3 nucleotides: TGCGCCAGCAGCCCGGGTCGGGGGGCCGAGGAGCAGTACTTC. Amino acids: CASSPGRGAEEQYF.